The clone carrying this T cell receptor (beta chain) has at least ten counts. Its target is not known. This entry comes from a study of early T cells in non-severe SARS-CoV-2 infection. At the level of the study: Bulk RNA from unsorted whole blood was sequenced; chains were unpaired. General study points: VDJdb matches were skewed toward anti-spike CD8 T cell responses.

In the library, individual cDNA molecules carried attached unique molecular identifiers. One entry per CDR3 protein results from TCRdb running MiXCR on the 5' RACE reads. Of fewer than 40,000 distinct CDR3 sequences listed, roughly 5.7% are singletons. V shed 2 bases and J shed 7 bases, with 9 bases lying between them. The V gene's germline CDR1 is LNHDA and CDR2 SQIVND (reference sequence). This CDR3 is built from 13 residues. Sample: whole blood. The TCR comes from an adult who was a healthcare worker with PCR-confirmed SARS-CoV-2 infection or an uninfected control (not recorded which). The chain is built from TRBV19 and TRBJ1-5, with D hard to call. This CDR3 is CASSIQVRQPQHF. The CDR3, as DNA: TGTGCCAGTAGTATACAGGTGCGCCAGCCCCAGCATTTT.